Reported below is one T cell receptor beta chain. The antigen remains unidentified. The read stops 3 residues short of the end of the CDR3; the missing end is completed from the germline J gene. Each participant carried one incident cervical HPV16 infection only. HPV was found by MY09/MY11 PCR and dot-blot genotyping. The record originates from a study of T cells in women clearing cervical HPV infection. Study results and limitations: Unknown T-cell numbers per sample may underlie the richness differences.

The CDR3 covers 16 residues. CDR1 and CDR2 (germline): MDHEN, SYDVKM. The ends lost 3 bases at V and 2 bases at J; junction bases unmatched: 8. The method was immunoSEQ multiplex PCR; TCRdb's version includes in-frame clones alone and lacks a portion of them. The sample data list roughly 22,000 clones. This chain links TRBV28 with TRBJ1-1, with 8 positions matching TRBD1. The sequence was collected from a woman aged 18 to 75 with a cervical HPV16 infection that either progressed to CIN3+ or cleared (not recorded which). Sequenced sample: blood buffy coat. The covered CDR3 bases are TGTGCCAGCAGTTTTGATTTGACAGGGGTTAACACTGAA. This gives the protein CASSFDLTGVNTE. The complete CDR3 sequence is CASSFDLTGVNTEAFF.